This TCR beta chain was found in a study of shared clonotypes between healthy human individuals. In the study overall: Samples came from two female and a few male donors aged 18 to 49. Study-wide findings and caveats: Deeper or shallower sequencing was expected to change how clonotypes are shared among donors. Generally, estimated richness proved larger in naive subsets than it did in memory subsets. Against clonotypes common to all four donors, non-shared ones had lower generation probabilities.

Points on this clone: Its antigen is still unknown.

Trimming took off 5 bases at V and 6 bases at J, with 16 bases between the two ends. CDR1 MNHEY and CDR2 SVGAGI come from the germline V gene. This CDR3 has 14 amino acids. Assay used: immunoSEQ multiplex PCR; TCRdb lists only in-frame clones, some missing. The sample consists of over 1.5 million clones, approximately 98% of them appearing once. The receptor comes from a man under 40 in good health. The material sequenced was naive CD4+ T cells sorted from blood. Documented subset: CD45RA+ positively selected. The chain carries TRBV6-5 and TRBJ1-1; TRBD1 is a possible D gene (5 bases). This chain's CDR3 is CASSALGGRAEAFF. The CDR3 DNA sequence: TGTGCCAGCAGTGCCCTCGGGGGGAGGGCTGAAGCTTTCTTT.